A single sample gave rise to the 13 T cell receptor beta chains below, sequenced in a study of spatial heterogeneity in lung cancer. General study points: In tumors, expanded intratumoral alpha and beta TCR counts tracked mutation counts.

From the 5' RACE reads, TCRdb called clonotypes with MiXCR, one entry per CDR3 protein. The sample lists some 16,000 distinct CDR3 sequences, under 7.5% occurring once. The antigens for these receptors are not known. Noted time point: sample taken at primary tumor resection. The material was lung tumor tissue, obtained at surgery. These receptors originate from a female donor with early-stage non-small cell lung cancer.

This clonotype has a count of ten or more. The chain uses TRBV4-2 and TRBJ1-5, with 7 bases that match TRBD1. Trimming removed 4 bases from V and 3 bases from J; junction bases left unmatched: 6. The CDR3 spans 15 residues. Germline lookup yields CDR1 LGHNA and CDR2 YNFKEQ. The CDR3 region has the DNA TGTGCCAGCAGCCTCGACAGGGATGACAATCAGCCCCAGCATTTT. Protein sequence: CASSLDRDDNQPQHF.

In its sample, this clonotype was seen many times. The rearrangement uses TRBV29-1 and TRBJ2-5, with D possibly TRBD1 on 5 matching bases. The CDR3 length is 13 residues. The V gene lost 6 bases and the J gene lost 5 bases, with 16 bases spanning the gap. Germline V CDR1 and CDR2: SQVTM, ANQGSEA. The CDR3 sequence: CSVRGRFSETQYF. CDR3 in DNA: TGCAGCGTAAGGGGTCGTTTTAGTGAGACCCAGTACTTC.

This clonotype occurred many times. The J gene is TRBJ2-7, the V gene TRBV6-2 or TRBV6-3; D not resolved. V was trimmed by 6 bases and J by 6 bases, leaving 12 bases between them. This CDR3 spans 12 amino acids. In germline, CDR1 is MNHEY, CDR2 SVGEGT. This chain's CDR3 is CASSLRAREQYF. The CDR3 DNA is TGTGCCAGCAGCTTAAGGGCGCGCGAGCAGTACTTC.

There are many counts of this clonotype. The chain has TRBV5-1 and TRBJ2-2; TRBD1 matches at 7 bases. The CDR3 runs 15 residues. The trim removed 4 bases at V and 5 bases at J, leaving 8 bases unmatched. Germline assignment: CDR1 SGHRS and CDR2 YFSETQ. For the CDR3, the DNA is TGCGCCAGCAGCCCCAGGACAGGAGTGACCGGGGAGCTGTTTTTT. Amino acid sequence: CASSPRTGVTGELFF.

This clonotype is classed as medium-sized (0.01 to 0.1%). V is TRBV9 and J is TRBJ2-2; a weak D match, TRBD1 (6 bases). Trimming removed 5 bases from V and 7 bases from J, with 18 bases in between. The germline V gene has CDR1 SGDLS and CDR2 YYNGEE. The CDR3 is 15 residues long. Here the CDR3 reads CASRAGTSVGGELFF. DNA for the CDR3: TGTGCCAGCAGAGCCGGGACATCGGTGGGCGGGGAGCTGTTTTTT. The variable domain in full, with the rest retrieved from reference TRBV9 and TRBJ2-2, is DSGVTQTPKHLITATGQRVTLRCSPRSGDLSVYWYQQSLDQGLQFLIQYYNGEERAKGNILERFSAQQFPDLHSELNLSSLELGDSALYFCASRAGTSVGGELFFGEGSRLTVL.

This clonotype came up many times. The chain joins TRBV4-3 to TRBJ1-5, with 7 bases lining up with TRBD1. Per germline, CDR1 LGHNA and CDR2 YSLEER. Unmatched junction bases numbered 7, after V lost 4 bases and J lost 1 base. This CDR3 is built from 16 residues. In DNA form, the CDR3 reads TGCGCCAGCAGCCCAGGGGGGGCTAGGAGCAATCAGCCCCAGCATTTT. Amino acid sequence: CASSPGGARSNQPQHF.

As regards this clonotype: A much larger clonotype is one base distant, so this may be a read error. The conserved phenylalanine or tryptophan normally closing the CDR3 is absent here, so this likely arose from a read error. This chain uses TRBV5-1 with TRBJ2-3; the D is unclear. This CDR3 has 11 residues. Per germline, CDR1 SGHRS and CDR2 YFSETQ. V was trimmed by 7 bases and J by 5 bases, leaving 8 bases between them. CDR3 loop: CASALGDTQYY. The CDR3 DNA follows: TGCGCCAGCGCTTTAGGAGATACGCAGTATTAT.

This clonotype is classed as medium-sized. CDR3 bases: TGTGCCAGCAGTCAACCCCCGAGCACTGAAGCTTTCTTT. Protein: CASSQPPSTEAFF. The rearrangement links TRBV7-3 to TRBJ1-1; no definite D call. Trimming took off 6 bases at V and 4 bases at J, with 12 bases between the two ends. The CDR3 covers 13 residues. Germline V gene lookup returns CDR1 SGHTA and CDR2 FQGTGA.

This clonotype was found many times. The V and J genes are TRBV2 and TRBJ1-6; no clear D. Germline V gene data show CDR1 as SNHLY and CDR2 as FYNNEI. The CDR3 length is 14 residues. The V end was cut by 2 bases, the J end by 6 bases, with 8 bases between. The CDR3: CASSEFLGNSPLHF. The CDR3 nucleotides are TGTGCCAGCAGTGAATTCCTAGGTAATTCACCCCTCCACTTT.

This clonotype was counted only a few times. CDR3 DNA sequence: TGTGCCAGCAGTGAATATATAGGCCAGCAAGAGACCCAGTACTTC. This sequence encodes CASSEYIGQQETQYF. The chain carries TRBV25-1 and TRBJ2-5; D gene ambiguous. The CDR3 extends over 15 amino acids. The V gene lost 0 bases and the J gene lost 2 bases, with 10 bases spanning the gap. Germline CDR1 and CDR2: MGHDK and SYGVNS.

This clonotype was seen at least ten times. This rearrangement joins TRBV29-1 to TRBJ1-1; weak D call: TRBD1 (5 bases). The CDR3 extends over 14 amino acids. CDR1 is SQVTM, CDR2 ANQGSEA, per germline. V lost 3 bases and J 3 bases, leaving 14 bases between the germline ends. For the CDR3, the DNA is TGCAGCGTTGATGGGGCCTCAAAGGACACTGAAGCTTTCTTT. Translation: CSVDGASKDTEAFF.

Concerning this clonotype: A much larger clone sits a single nucleotide away, making a read error possible. The V gene is TRBV28, the J gene TRBJ2-3, with D tentatively TRBD2 (7 bases). Germline V gene data show CDR1 as MDHEN and CDR2 as SYDVKM. The CDR3 totals 15 residues. V lost 8 bases and J 3 bases, leaving 18 bases between the germline ends. CDR3 sequence reads: CASFNGGRATDTQYF. The CDR3 nucleotides are TGTGCCAGCTTCAACGGGGGGCGCGCAACAGATACGCAGTATTTT.

The sample holds many counts of this clonotype. This chain links TRBV2 with TRBJ1-5; weak D call: TRBD1 (5 bases). Germline CDR1 SNHLY, CDR2 FYNNEI. The CDR3 length is 17 residues. Trimming pared 6 bases from V and 2 bases from J, leaving 20 bases between. The CDR3 coding sequence is TGTGCCAGCAGCGTCAACAAGGACACAGAAGGCAATCAGCCCCAGCATTTT. It specifies CASSVNKDTEGNQPQHF. The full variable domain, with the rest looked up from reference TRBV2 and TRBJ1-5, is EPEVTQTPSHQVTQMGQEVILRCVPISNHLYFYWYRQILGQKVEFLVSFYNNEISEKSEIFDDQFSVERPDGSNFTLKIRSTKLEDSAMYFCASSVNKDTEGNQPQHFGDGTRLSIL.